These 15 T cell receptor beta chains originate from one sample sequenced in a study of cytomegalovirus exposure and HLA in healthy donors. The study ran its PCR with 60 Vbeta and 13 Jbeta primers. The data were produced by immunoSEQ multiplex PCR, yet TCRdb's version contains in-frame clones alone and is incomplete. The sample includes some 200,000 clones, around four fifths seen only once; the top ten take over 1.5%. Sequenced input: PBMCs. These receptors all come from a man in his forties or fifties in good health and CMV-seronegative.

The rearrangement links TRBV19 to TRBJ2-1, with 8 bases fitting TRBD2. This CDR3 spans 14 amino acids. From germline, CDR1 is LNHDA and CDR2 SQIVND (reference sequence). Unmatched junction bases numbered 6, after V lost 7 bases and J lost 4 bases. The CDR3: CASTGTRSYNEQFF. The CDR3 nucleotides read TGTGCCAGTACCGGGACTAGGTCTTACAATGAGCAGTTCTTC.

This chain joins TRBV7-3 and TRBJ2-1, with 7 bases matching TRBD2. The CDR3 is made up of 15 amino acids. The V gene end was trimmed by 2 bases and the J gene end by 9 bases; junction bases not matched to a gene: 10. Germline CDR1 and CDR2: SGHTA and FQGTGA. The CDR3 reads CASSLGAGVEGEQFF. The CDR3 bases are TGTGCCAGCAGCTTAGGGGCGGGAGTCGAGGGTGAGCAGTTCTTC.

This rearrangement joins TRBV28 to TRBJ2-1, with D possibly matching TRBD2 (6 bases). V was pared by 4 bases and J by 3 bases, with 25 bases between. The length of the CDR3 is 19 residues. Germline V gene data show CDR1 as MDHEN and CDR2 as SYDVKM. The CDR3 DNA follows: TGTGCCAGCAGTTCCTCGCGCGGGCTAGCGCGACTTCTCTACAATGAGCAGTTCTTC. Translated: CASSSSRGLARLLYNEQFF. The entire variable domain, with the rest obtained from reference TRBV28 and TRBJ2-1, is as follows: DVKVTQSSRYLVKRTGEKVFLECVQDMDHENMFWYRQDPGLGLRLIYFSYDVKMKEKGDIPEGYSVSREKKERFSLILESASTNQTSMYLCASSSSRGLARLLYNEQFFGPGTRLTVL.

This chain links TRBV28 with TRBJ1-4; D not certain. From germline, CDR1 is MDHEN and CDR2 SYDVKM. This CDR3 is 13 amino acids long. V gave up 3 bases and J gave up 5 bases, with 7 bases separating them. As DNA, the CDR3 is TGTGCCAGCAGTTTTTTCAGGAATGAAAAACTGTTTTTT. Translation gives CASSFFRNEKLFF.

The table lists this clone with a count of one. The CDR3 protein is CASSVVQGGTDTQYF. Here the CDR3 DNA reads TGTGCCAGCAGCGTAGTTCAGGGGGGCACAGATACGCAGTATTTT. The chain couples TRBV9 to TRBJ2-3; 7 bases fit TRBD1. The CDR3 loop spans 15 amino acids. Germline V gives CDR1 SGDLS, CDR2 YYNGEE. V trimming: 0 bases; J trimming: 1 base; junction bases outside the gene matches: 2.

The J gene is TRBJ2-5, the V gene TRBV15, with D possibly being TRBD2 (7 bases). The CDR3 length is 17 residues. Trimming took 0 bases from V and 5 from J, leaving 19 bases between them. CDR1 is LNHNV, CDR2 YYDKDF, per germline (reference sequence). The CDR3 region is CATSRDLIAGGRETQYF. The CDR3 DNA follows: TGTGCCACCAGCAGAGATCTGATCGCCGGGGGGCGGGAGACCCAGTACTTC.

This clone is labeled as medium-sized. The chain recombines TRBV10-2 with TRBJ1-5, with unresolved D. This CDR3 region has 14 residues. Deletions cut 3 bases from V and 5 bases from J, with 11 bases between. Germline CDR1 is WSHSY and CDR2 is SAAADI. Here the CDR3 reads CASSDYRSHQPQHF. The CDR3 DNA is TGCGCCAGCAGTGACTACAGATCCCATCAGCCCCAGCATTTT.

The chain joins TRBV9 to TRBJ2-5; D ambiguous. V was trimmed by 4 bases and J by 1 base, leaving 11 bases between them. Per germline, CDR1 SGDLS and CDR2 YYNGEE. The CDR3 sequence is 14 residues long. In nucleotides, the CDR3 is TGTGCCAGCAGCCCCAGGTACATCCAAGAGACCCAGTACTTC. This sequence encodes CASSPRYIQETQYF.

The chain links TRBV6-5 to TRBJ2-6; D is unresolved. The germline V gene encodes CDR1 MNHEY and CDR2 SVGAGI. This CDR3 has 15 residues. Trimming cost V 2 bases and J 2 bases, with 7 bases left between them. The CDR3 DNA reads as TGTGCCAGCAGTTACGCAGTCCCTGGGGCCAACGTCCTGACTTTC. Protein: CASSYAVPGANVLTF.

The chain employs TRBV4-1 and TRBJ2-7; weak D call: TRBD2 (5 bases). Germline CDR1 reads MGHRA; CDR2 reads YSYEKL. V gave up 5 bases and J gave up 2 bases, with 16 bases separating them. The CDR3 length is 15 residues. The CDR3 DNA is TGCGCCAGCAGCTCAAACGGGCTAGCCCCCTACGAGCAGTACTTC. It yields the protein CASSSNGLAPYEQYF.

The chain is built from TRBV6-4 and TRBJ2-1; 7 bases align to TRBD1. Trimming removed 3 bases from V and 6 bases from J; junction bases left unmatched: 2. This CDR3 region has 13 residues. The germline gives CDR1 MRHNA, CDR2 SNTAGT. The CDR3 DNA follows: TGTGCCAGCAGTGAGAGGGACAGCAATGAGCAGTTCTTC. Protein product: CASSERDSNEQFF.

The V call is TRBV6-5, the J call TRBJ2-5; perhaps TRBD1 as D (5 bases). The V gene lost 6 bases and the J gene lost 2 bases, with 10 bases spanning the gap. This CDR3 has 13 amino acids. The germline CDR1 and CDR2 sequences are MNHEY and SVGAGI. In DNA, the CDR3 is TGTGCCAGCAGACGGACAAGTCAAGAGACCCAGTACTTC. It translates to CASRRTSQETQYF.

The rearrangement uses TRBV19 and TRBJ2-5, with TRBD2 matching over 7 bases. The J call is uncertain, as TRBJ2-7 better fits the DNA end. The CDR3 has 15 residues. In germline, CDR1 is LNHDA, CDR2 SQIVND (reference sequence). CDR3 amino acids: CARRGNFRLDYEQYF. The CDR3 DNA follows: TGTGCCAGGCGGGGGAACTTTCGCCTCGATTACGAGCAGTACTTC.

J is TRBJ2-6 and V is TRBV4-2; D remains ambiguous. Germline V gene lookup returns CDR1 LGHNA and CDR2 YNFKEQ. Trimming took 0 bases from V and 4 from J, leaving 10 bases between them. This CDR3 contains 16 residues. CDR3 in amino acids: CASSQDVTAGANVLTF. DNA of the CDR3: TGTGCCAGCAGCCAAGATGTTACAGCCGGGGCCAACGTCCTGACTTTC.

This clone is a singleton in its sample. V gene TRBV6-5 combines with J gene TRBJ2-1; TRBD2 aligns across 8 bases. Germline CDR1 MNHEY, CDR2 SVGAGI. V was clipped by 2 bases and J by 7 bases; unmatched bases: 7. This CDR3 comprises 15 residues. The CDR3: CASSYPGGGGNEQFF. The CDR3 DNA reads TGTGCCAGCAGTTACCCCGGGGGGGGAGGAAATGAGCAGTTCTTC.